Listed here is a single T cell receptor (beta chain). As yet, its antigen is unknown. Replicate PCRs were loaded with approximately 300 ng DNA from unsorted PBMC, around 28,000 T cell genomes. Repertoires were generated with immunoSEQ multiplex PCR, while TCRdb's copy carries only in-frame clones and drops some. The repertoire holds approximately 500,000 clones, with around 79% as singletons. The data were obtained in a study of shared clonotypes between healthy human individuals. General study findings and limits: Genetic and exposure-history diversity was limited by the small donor number.

The CDR3 has 15 residues. Germline assignment: CDR1 LGHNA and CDR2 YNFKEQ. V lost 0 bases and J 4 bases, leaving 13 bases between the germline ends. The donor cohort consisted entirely of Caucasian adults residing in Nashville, Tennessee. The V and J genes are TRBV4-2 and TRBJ2-7; D ambiguous. Sequencing was done on a sample of PBMCs. This TCR derives from a woman between 35 and 50 years old in good health. Some clones in this sample may be carry-over from other donors' samples. CDR3 sequence reads: CASSQEEDPTYEQYF. The CDR3, as DNA: TGTGCCAGCAGCCAAGAAGAGGACCCAACGTACGAGCAGTACTTC.